The source of this T cell receptor (beta chain) is a study of blood T cell repertoires in COVID-19. Study-level background: Spain, Italy and the United States supplied samples that represented acute and convalescent COVID-19.

Participants spanned ages 18 to 89 years and resided in roughly 22 US areas. Each participant's cohort was designated according to participant-reported clinical history. This clone was seen only once. Sequenced by immunoSEQ multiplex PCR; TCRdb stores in-frame clones only, minus some. The table has about 270,000 clones, 75% to 90% seen once. Germline CDR1 and CDR2: LNHDA and SQIVND (reference sequence). Germline trimming cut 4 bases from V and 1 base from J; bases unmatched to any gene: 4. This CDR3 spans 15 amino acids. The TCR comes from a woman in her twenties or thirties with acute COVID-19. The source material was PBMCs or T cells enriched from blood (not recorded which). The rearrangement links TRBV19 to TRBJ1-5, with 7 positions matching TRBD1. The CDR3 DNA follows: TGTGCCAGTAGTAGCACAGGGGCCAGCAATCAGCCCCAGCATTTT. This gives the protein CASSSTGASNQPQHF.